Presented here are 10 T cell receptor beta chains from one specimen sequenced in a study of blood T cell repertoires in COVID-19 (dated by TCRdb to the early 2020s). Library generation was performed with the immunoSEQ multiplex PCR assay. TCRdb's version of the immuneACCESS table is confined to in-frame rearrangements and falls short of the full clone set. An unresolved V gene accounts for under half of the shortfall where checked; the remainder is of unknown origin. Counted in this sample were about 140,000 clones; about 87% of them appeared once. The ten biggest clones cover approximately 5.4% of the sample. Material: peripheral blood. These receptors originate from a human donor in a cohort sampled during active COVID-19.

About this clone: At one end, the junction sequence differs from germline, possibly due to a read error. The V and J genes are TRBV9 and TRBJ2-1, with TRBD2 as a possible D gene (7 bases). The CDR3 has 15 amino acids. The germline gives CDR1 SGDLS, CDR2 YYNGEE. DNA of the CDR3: TGTGCCAGCAGCGCAGAGGGAGGGGGGAGTTATGAACAGTTCTTC. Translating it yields CASSAEGGGSYEQFF.

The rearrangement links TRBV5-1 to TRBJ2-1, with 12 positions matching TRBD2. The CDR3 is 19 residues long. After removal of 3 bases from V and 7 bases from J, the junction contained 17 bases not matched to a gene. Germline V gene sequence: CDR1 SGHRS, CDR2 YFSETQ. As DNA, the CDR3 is TGCGCCAGCAGCTCATCTAGGACTAGCGGGATCTTCGCGGGGAATGAGCAGTTCTTC. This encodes CASSSSRTSGIFAGNEQFF.

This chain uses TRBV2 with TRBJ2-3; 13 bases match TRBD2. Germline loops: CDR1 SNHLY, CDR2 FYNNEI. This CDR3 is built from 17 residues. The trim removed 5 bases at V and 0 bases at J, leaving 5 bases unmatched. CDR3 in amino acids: CASSRLAGGKSTDTQYF. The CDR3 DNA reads TGTGCCAGCAGTAGACTAGCGGGAGGCAAAAGCACAGATACGCAGTATTTT.

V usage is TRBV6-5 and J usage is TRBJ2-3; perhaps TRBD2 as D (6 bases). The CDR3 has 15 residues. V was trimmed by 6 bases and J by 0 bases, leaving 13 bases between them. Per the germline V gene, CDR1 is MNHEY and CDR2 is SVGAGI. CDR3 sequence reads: CASSSDYLSTDTQYF. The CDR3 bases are TGTGCCAGCAGCTCGGACTACCTCAGCACAGATACGCAGTATTTT.

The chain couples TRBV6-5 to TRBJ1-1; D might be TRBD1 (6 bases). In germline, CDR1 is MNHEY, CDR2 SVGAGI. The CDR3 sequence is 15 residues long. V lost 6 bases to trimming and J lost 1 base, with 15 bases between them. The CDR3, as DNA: TGTGCCAGCAGCCAACCAGGGGTGAGGAACACTGAAGCTTTCTTT. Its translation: CASSQPGVRNTEAFF.

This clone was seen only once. The CDR3 nucleotides are TGTGCCAGCAGTTTCGGGACAGGGGATACCTACGAGCAGTACTTC. Encoded protein: CASSFGTGDTYEQYF. This chain joins TRBV27 and TRBJ2-7; 10 bases match TRBD1. V shed 3 bases, J shed 2 bases, and the junction held 4 bases outside the gene matches. CDR1 is MNHEY and CDR2 is SMNVEV in the germline V gene (reference sequence). The CDR3 is 15 amino acids.

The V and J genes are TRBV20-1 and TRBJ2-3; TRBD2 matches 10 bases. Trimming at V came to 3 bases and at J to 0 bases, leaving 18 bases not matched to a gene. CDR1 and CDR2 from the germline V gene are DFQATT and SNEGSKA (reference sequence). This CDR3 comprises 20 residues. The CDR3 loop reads CSASWPASGGVPVSTDTQYF. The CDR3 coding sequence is TGCAGTGCTAGTTGGCCGGCTAGCGGGGGAGTCCCGGTTAGCACAGATACGCAGTATTTT.

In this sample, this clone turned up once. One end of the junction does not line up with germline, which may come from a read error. Here the CDR3 reads CAGSESPGMVEQYF. The DNA for the CDR3 is TGTGCCGGCAGTGAATCCCCAGGGATGGTCGAGCAGTACTTC. The rearrangement joins TRBV6-1 to TRBJ2-7; the D gene is possibly TRBD1 (5 bases). This CDR3 region has 14 residues. Germline loops: CDR1 MNHNS, CDR2 SASEGT.

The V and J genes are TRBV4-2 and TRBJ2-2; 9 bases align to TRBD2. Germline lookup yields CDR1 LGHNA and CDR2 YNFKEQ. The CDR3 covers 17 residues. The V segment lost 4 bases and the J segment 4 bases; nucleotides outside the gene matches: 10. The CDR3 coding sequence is TGTGCCAGCAGCCTTCATAGCGGGGGCGCGGCCACCGGGGAGCTGTTTTTT. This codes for CASSLHSGGAATGELFF.

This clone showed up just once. CDR3 bases: TGCGCCAGCAGCTTCACTAGCGGGGGCACAGATACGCAGTATTTT. Translated, it gives CASSFTSGGTDTQYF. The chain links TRBV5-1 to TRBJ2-3; 10 bases agree with TRBD2. V was clipped by 2 bases and J by 1 base; unmatched bases: 1. The CDR3 totals 15 residues. Germline V gene data show CDR1 as SGHRS and CDR2 as YFSETQ.